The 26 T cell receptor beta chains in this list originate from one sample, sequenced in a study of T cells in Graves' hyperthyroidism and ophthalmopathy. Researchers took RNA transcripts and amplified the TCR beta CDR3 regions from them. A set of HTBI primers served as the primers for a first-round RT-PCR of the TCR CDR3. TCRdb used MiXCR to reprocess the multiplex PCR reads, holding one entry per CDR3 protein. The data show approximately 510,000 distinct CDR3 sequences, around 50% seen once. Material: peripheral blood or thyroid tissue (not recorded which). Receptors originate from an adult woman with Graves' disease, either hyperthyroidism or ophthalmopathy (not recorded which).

CDR3 residues: CASAKGYEQYF. The CDR3 DNA sequence: TGTGCCTCTGCCAAAGGCTACGAGCAGTACTTC. V usage is TRBV3-1 and J usage is TRBJ2-7; D gene uncertain. Germline values: CDR1 LGHDT, CDR2 YNNKEL (reference sequence). The CDR3 has 11 amino acids. Between the trimmed V and J ends, which lost 11 bases and 3 bases, there was a span of 11 bases.

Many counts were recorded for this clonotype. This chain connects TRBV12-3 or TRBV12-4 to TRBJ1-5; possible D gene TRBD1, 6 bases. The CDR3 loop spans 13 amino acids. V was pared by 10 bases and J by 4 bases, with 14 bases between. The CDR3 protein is CATRGQTNQPQHF. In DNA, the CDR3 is TGTGCCACCCGGGGGCAGACAAATCAGCCCCAGCATTTT.

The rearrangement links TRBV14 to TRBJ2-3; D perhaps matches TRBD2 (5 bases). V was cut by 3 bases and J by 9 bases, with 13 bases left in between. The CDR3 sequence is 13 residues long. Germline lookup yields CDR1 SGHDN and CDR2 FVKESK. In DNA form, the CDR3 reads TGTGCCAGCAGCCAGGGCTCTAGCCGAACGCAGTATTTT. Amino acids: CASSQGSSRTQYF.

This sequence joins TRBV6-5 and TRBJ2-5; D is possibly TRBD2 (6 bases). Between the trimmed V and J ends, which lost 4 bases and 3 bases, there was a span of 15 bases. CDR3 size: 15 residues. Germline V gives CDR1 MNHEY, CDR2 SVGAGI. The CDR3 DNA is TGTGCCAGCAGTTCGAGCGGGCGTCCAAAAGAGACCCAGTACTTC. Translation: CASSSSGRPKETQYF.

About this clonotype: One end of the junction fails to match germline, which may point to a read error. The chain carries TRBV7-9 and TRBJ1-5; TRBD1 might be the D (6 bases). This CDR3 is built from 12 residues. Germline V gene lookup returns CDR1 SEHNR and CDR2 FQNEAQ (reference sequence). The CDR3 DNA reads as TGTGCCAGCAGCCTTACAGGGAAGCCCCAGAATTTT. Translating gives CASSLTGKPQNF. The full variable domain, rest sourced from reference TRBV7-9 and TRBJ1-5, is DTGVSQNPRHKITKRGQNVTFRCDPISEHNRLYWYRQTLGQGPEFLTYFQNEAQLEKSRLLSDRFSAERPKGSFSTLEIQRTEQGDSAMYLCASSLTGKPQNFGDGTRLSIL.

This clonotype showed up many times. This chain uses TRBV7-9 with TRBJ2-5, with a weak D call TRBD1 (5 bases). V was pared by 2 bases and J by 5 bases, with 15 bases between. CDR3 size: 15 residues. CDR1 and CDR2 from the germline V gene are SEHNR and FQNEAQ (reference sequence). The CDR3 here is CASSLKQGFTETQYF. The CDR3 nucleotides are TGTGCCAGCAGCTTAAAGCAGGGATTTACTGAGACCCAGTACTTC.

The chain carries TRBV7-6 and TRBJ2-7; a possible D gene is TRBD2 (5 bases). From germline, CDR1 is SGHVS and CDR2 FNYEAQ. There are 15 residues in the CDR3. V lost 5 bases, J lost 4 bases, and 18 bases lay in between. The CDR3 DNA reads TGTGCCAGCAGCCGTGTACCGGGAACAGTGTACGAGCAGTACTTC. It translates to CASSRVPGTVYEQYF.

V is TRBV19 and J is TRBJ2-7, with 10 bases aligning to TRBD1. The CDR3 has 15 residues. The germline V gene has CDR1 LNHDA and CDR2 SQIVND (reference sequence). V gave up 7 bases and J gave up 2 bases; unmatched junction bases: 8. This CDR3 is CASTPSGQGTYEQYF. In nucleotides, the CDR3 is TGTGCCAGTACCCCCTCGGGACAGGGGACCTACGAGCAGTACTTC.

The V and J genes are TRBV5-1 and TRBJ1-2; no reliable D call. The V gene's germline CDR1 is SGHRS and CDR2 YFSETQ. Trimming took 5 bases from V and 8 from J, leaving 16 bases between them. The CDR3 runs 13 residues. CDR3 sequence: CASRLGSGGGYTF. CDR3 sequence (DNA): TGCGCCAGCAGACTGGGGAGCGGAGGGGGCTACACCTTC. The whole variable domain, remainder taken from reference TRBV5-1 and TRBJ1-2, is KAGVTQTPRYLIKTRGQQVTLSCSPISGHRSVSWYQQTPGQGLQFLFEYFSETQRNKGNFPGRFSGRQFSNSRSEMNVSTLELGDSALYLCASRLGSGGGYTFGSGTRLTVV.

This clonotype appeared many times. CDR3 DNA sequence: TGTGCCAGCACCAACGACAGGGGAGGAAACACCATATATTTT. It codes for CASTNDRGGNTIYF. The rearrangement links TRBV7-9 to TRBJ1-3; 8 nucleotides match TRBD1. Germline V gene sequence: CDR1 SEHNR, CDR2 FQNEAQ (reference sequence). This CDR3 has 14 amino acids. The J segment lost 4 bases and the V segment lost 7 bases, leaving 6 bases of the junction unmatched.

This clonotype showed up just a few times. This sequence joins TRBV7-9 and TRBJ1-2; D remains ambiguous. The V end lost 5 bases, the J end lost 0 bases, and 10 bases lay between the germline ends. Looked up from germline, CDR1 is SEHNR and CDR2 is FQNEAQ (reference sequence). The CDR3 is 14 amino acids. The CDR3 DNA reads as TGTGCCAGCAGCCCGCCGGGTTCTAACTATGGCTACACCTTC. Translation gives CASSPPGSNYGYTF.

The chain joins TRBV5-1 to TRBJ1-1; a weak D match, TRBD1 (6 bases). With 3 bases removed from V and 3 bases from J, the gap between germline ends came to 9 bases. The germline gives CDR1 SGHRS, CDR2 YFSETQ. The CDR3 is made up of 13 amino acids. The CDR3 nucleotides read TGCGCCAGCAGCTCAAACAGGGACACTGAAGCTTTCTTT. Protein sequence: CASSSNRDTEAFF.

The CDR3 loop is CSVGGAGLDGYTF. In DNA, the CDR3 is TGCAGCGTGGGGGGGGCAGGGCTGGATGGCTACACCTTC. This chain joins TRBV29-1 and TRBJ1-2; a weak D match, TRBD1 (6 bases). The CDR3 totals 13 residues. Between the trimmed V and J ends, which lost 6 bases and 6 bases, there was a span of 17 bases. Germline V gene data show CDR1 as SQVTM and CDR2 as ANQGSEA.

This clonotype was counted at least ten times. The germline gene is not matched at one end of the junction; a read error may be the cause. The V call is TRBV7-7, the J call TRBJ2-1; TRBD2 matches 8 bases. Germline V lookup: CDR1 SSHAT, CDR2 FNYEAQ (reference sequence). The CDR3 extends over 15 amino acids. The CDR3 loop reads CASSLASGFHNEQFF. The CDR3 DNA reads TGTGCTAGCAGCTTAGCTAGCGGGTTCCACAATGAGCAGTTCTTC.

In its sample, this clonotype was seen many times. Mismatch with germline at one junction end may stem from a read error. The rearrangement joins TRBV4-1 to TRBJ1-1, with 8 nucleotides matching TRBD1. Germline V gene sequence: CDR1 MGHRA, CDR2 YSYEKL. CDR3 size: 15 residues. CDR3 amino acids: CASSQAGQGDTEAFF. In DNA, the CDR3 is TGTGCCAGCAGCCAAGCCGGACAGGGAGATACTGAAGCTTTCTTT.

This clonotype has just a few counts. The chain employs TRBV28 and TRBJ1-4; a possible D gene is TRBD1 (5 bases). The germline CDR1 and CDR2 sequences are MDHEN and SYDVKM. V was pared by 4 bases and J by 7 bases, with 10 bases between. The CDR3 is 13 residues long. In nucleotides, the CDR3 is TGTGCCAGCAGTTCAGTGCAGGGTGAAAAACTGTTTTTT. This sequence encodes CASSSVQGEKLFF.

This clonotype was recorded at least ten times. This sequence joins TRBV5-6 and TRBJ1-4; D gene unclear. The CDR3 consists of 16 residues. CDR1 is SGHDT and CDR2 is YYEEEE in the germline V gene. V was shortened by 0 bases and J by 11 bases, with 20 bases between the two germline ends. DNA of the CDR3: TGTGCCAGCAGCTTGGCACCGGACGGTGAAGCGGGGAAACTGTTTTTT. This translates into CASSLAPDGEAGKLFF.

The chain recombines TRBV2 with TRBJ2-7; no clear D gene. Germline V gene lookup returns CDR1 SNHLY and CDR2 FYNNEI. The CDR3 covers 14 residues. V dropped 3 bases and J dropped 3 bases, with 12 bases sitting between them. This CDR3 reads CASSDGTANYEQYF. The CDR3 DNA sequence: TGTGCCAGCAGTGATGGTACAGCGAACTACGAGCAGTACTTC.

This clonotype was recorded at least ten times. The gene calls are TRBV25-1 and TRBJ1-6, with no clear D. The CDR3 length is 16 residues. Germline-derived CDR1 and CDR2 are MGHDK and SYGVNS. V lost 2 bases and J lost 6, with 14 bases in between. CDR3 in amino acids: CASSEDRGRGNSPLHF. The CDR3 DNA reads TGTGCCAGCAGTGAAGATCGAGGTAGAGGTAATTCACCCCTCCACTTT.

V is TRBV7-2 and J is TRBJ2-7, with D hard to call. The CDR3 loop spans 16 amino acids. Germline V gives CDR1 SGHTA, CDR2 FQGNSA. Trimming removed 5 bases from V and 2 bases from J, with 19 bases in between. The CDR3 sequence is CASSAPMYRPPYEQYF. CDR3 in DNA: TGTGCCAGCAGCGCCCCGATGTATCGCCCTCCCTACGAGCAGTACTTC.

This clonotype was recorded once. CDR3: CASSLGGDRSYSPLHF. CDR3 in DNA: TGTGCCAGCAGCTTAGGGGGGGACAGATCCTATTCACCCCTCCACTTT. V usage is TRBV11-2 and J usage is TRBJ1-6, with 7 bases matching TRBD1. Trimming cost V 1 base and J 8 bases; bases outside gene matches: 8. The CDR3 has 16 residues. CDR1 SGHAT and CDR2 FQNNGV come from the germline V gene.

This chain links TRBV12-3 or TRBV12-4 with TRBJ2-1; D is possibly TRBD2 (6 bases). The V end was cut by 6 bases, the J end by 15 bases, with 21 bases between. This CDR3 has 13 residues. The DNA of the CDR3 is TGTGCCAGCAGCCTAGACCGGGAGCACGATCGGTTCTTC. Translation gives CASSLDREHDRFF.

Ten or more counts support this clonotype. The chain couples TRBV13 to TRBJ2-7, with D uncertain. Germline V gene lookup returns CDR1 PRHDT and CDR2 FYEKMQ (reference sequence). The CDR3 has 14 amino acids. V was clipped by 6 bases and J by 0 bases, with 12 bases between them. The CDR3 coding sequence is TGTGCCAGCAGTCAGACCGGGCTCTCCTACGAGCAGTACTTC. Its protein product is CASSQTGLSYEQYF.

The CDR3 sequence: CAIRRDFNQPQHF. The CDR3 DNA follows: TGTGCCATCAGGAGGGATTTCAATCAGCCCCAGCATTTT. This chain links TRBV10-3 with TRBJ1-5; D unclear. Germline CDR1 is ENHRY and CDR2 is SYGVKD. This CDR3 contains 13 residues. Trimming took 6 bases from V and 3 from J, leaving 9 bases between them.

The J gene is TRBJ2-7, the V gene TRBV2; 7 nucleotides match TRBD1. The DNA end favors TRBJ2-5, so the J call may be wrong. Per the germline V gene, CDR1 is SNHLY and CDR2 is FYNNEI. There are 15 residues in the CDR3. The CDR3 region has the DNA TGTGCCAGCAGCGTGGAAGACAGGGAATTGGAGACCCAGTACTTC. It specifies CASSVEDRELETQYF.

DNA of the CDR3: TGTGCCAGCAAACGAGCCCTATCGACTAATGAAAAACTGTTTTTT. It yields the protein CASKRALSTNEKLFF. The J gene is TRBJ1-4, the V gene TRBV7-3; no clear D gene. Germline lookup yields CDR1 SGHTA and CDR2 FQGTGA. The CDR3 length is 15 residues. Trimming took 7 bases from V and 2 from J, leaving 14 bases between them.